This entry features one T cell receptor (beta chain) sequence. The data derive from a study of low-dose radiotherapy and immunotherapy resistance in tumors. For the study at large: The fractionation for Cohort 1 was 0.5 Gy per fraction every 2 weeks, totaling 6.5 Gy. Those assigned to Cohort 2 were treated with 1 Gy per fraction every two weeks (13 Gy in total over 26 weeks).

Both TCRalpha and TCRbeta chains were reverse transcribed with V-gene-specific primers. Amplification of TCRs used a constant-region primer and V-primer adapter for 20 PCR cycles. Researchers amplified the isolated mRNA using in vitro transcription. Each CDR3 protein is one row after TCRdb ran MiXCR on the reads. This table holds 60,000 to 90,000 distinct CDR3 sequences, about a third found once. Time point reported: before trial treatment. Donors received nivolumab, ipilimumab, aspirin, low-dose cyclophosphamide and low-dose radiotherapy. Germline V gene lookup returns CDR1 DFQATT and CDR2 SNEGSKA (reference sequence). There are 17 residues in the CDR3. J lost 1 base, V lost 3 bases, and 10 bases had no gene match.

The TCR comes from a female donor with ovarian cancer. This chain links TRBV20-1 with TRBJ2-3; 10 bases match TRBD2. The input for sequencing was PBMCs, taken before treatment. DNA of the CDR3: TGCAGTGCTAGGTCGCCTAGCGGGGGACTAGGCACAGATACGCAGTATTTT. Amino acid sequence: CSARSPSGGLGTDTQYF.